The rows below give T cell receptor beta chains drawn from one sample of a study of beta chain features in type 1 diabetes. Assay: immunoSEQ multiplex PCR; the TCRdb copy retains only in-frame clones and omits some. The sample includes about 390,000 clones, 8.5% to 10% of them seen just once. The sequenced sample consisted of central memory CD4+ T cells from blood. Every receptor here comes from a man aged 25-45 years with type 1 diabetes. Each CDR3 is given with its conserved first and last residue. The D gene is left open where the match is weak. A clone size is listed for some rows: how often the clone was seen (once, few, many), or a class if it is expanded.

>TRBJ1-2|TRBV5-1|few|-
CASSQDGDYGYTF
TGCGCCAGCAGCCAGGACGGGGACTATGGCTACACCTTC
>TRBJ1-2|TRBV28|-|-
CASSLGSGGYTF
TGTGCCAGCAGTTTGGGATCGGGAGGCTACACCTTC
>TRBJ1-1|TRBV14|few|-
CASSQQGYTEAFF
TGTGCCAGCAGCCAACAGGGGTATACTGAAGCTTTCTTT
>TRBJ2-2|TRBV6-6|-|TRBD1
CASRQGTGGNTGELFF
TGTGCCAGCAGACAGGGGACAGGGGGTAACACCGGGGAGCTGTTTTTT
>TRBJ2-7|TRBV15|-|TRBD1
CATSSDRAKEQYF
TGTGCCACCAGCAGTGACAGGGCGAAAGAGCAGTACTTC
>TRBJ1-5|TRBV10-3|-|-
CAISESLGSQPQHF
TGTGCCATCAGTGAGTCATTGGGGAGTCAGCCCCAGCATTTT
>TRBJ1-2|TRBV11-1|few|TRBD1
CASSSQGADYGYTF
TGTGCCAGCAGTTCACAGGGGGCGGACTATGGCTACACCTTC
>TRBJ1-6|TRBV7-8|few|-
CASSFNGKRDSPLHF
TGTGCCAGCAGCTTCAACGGCAAACGGGATTCACCCCTCCACTTT
>TRBJ1-4|TRBV5-1|few|TRBD1
CASSLEGGEEKLFF
TGCGCCAGCAGCTTGGAAGGGGGCGAAGAAAAACTGTTTTTT
>TRBJ2-5|TRBV19|few|TRBD2
CASSIGGRGQYF
TGTGCCAGTAGTATAGGCGGGAGAGGCCAGTACTTC
>TRBJ2-3|TRBV11-2|-|TRBD1
CASSSRQGATDTQYF
TGTGCCAGCAGCAGTAGACAGGGGGCAACAGATACGCAGTATTTT
>TRBJ2-5|TRBV25-1|-|-
CASSEFGETKETQYF
TGTGCCAGCAGTGAGTTTGGAGAGACAAAAGAGACCCAGTACTTC
>TRBJ2-3|TRBV5-1|-|-
CASSLTGRWAADTQYF
TGCGCCAGCAGCTTGACGGGACGGTGGGCCGCAGATACGCAGTATTTT
>TRBJ2-7|TRBV27|few|TRBD1
CASRTGTGFIRQYF
TGTGCCAGCAGAACCGGGACAGGGTTTATCCGGCAGTACTTC
>TRBJ2-4|TRBV7-2|-|-
CASSLQIRAGFPKNIQYF
TGTGCCAGCAGCTTACAAATAAGGGCAGGGTTCCCCAAAAACATTCAGTACTTC
>TRBJ2-1|TRBV7-8|many|-
CASSLGPSYEQFF
TGTGCCAGCAGCTTAGGCCCCAGTTATGAGCAGTTCTTC
>TRBJ2-3|TRBV6-5|-|-
CASSRTASTDTQYF
TGTGCCAGCAGTCGGACGGCCTCCACAGATACGCAGTATTTT
>TRBJ2-5|TRBV5-8|-|-
CARILVGETQYF
TGTGCCAGGATCTTGGTGGGGGAGACCCAGTACTTC
>TRBJ2-1|TRBV5-1|-|TRBD1
CASSFSGTGGYNEQFF
TGCGCCAGCAGCTTCTCCGGGACAGGGGGCTACAATGAGCAGTTCTTC
>TRBJ1-2|TRBV7-9|-|-
CASSPGGGGGYTF
TGTGCCAGCAGCCCCGGGGGCGGGGGTGGCTACACCTTC
>TRBJ1-5|TRBV4-1|few|-
CASSQLIGQPQHF
TGCGCCAGCAGCCAATTAATAGGACAGCCCCAGCATTTT
>TRBJ2-5|TRBV19|few|TRBD2
CASADSGYKETQYF
TGTGCCAGTGCTGATAGCGGGTACAAAGAGACCCAGTACTTC